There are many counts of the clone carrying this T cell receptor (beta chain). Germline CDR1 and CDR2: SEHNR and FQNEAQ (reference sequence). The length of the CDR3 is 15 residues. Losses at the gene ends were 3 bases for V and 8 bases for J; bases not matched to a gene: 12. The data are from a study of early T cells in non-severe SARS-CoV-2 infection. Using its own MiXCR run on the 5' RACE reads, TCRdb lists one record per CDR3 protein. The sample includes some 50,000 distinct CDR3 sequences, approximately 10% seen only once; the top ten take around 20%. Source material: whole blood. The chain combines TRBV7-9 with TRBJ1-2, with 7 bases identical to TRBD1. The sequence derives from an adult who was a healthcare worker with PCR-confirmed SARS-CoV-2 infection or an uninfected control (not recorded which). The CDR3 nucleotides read TGTGCCAGCAGCTTGGGGCTTGGACAGGAGAACGGCTACACCTTC. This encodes CASSLGLGQENGYTF. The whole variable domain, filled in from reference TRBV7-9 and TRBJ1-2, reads DTGVSQNPRHKITKRGQNVTFRCDPISEHNRLYWYRQTLGQGPEFLTYFQNEAQLEKSRLLSDRFSAERPKGSFSTLEIQRTEQGDSAMYLCASSLGLGQENGYTFGSGTRLTVV.